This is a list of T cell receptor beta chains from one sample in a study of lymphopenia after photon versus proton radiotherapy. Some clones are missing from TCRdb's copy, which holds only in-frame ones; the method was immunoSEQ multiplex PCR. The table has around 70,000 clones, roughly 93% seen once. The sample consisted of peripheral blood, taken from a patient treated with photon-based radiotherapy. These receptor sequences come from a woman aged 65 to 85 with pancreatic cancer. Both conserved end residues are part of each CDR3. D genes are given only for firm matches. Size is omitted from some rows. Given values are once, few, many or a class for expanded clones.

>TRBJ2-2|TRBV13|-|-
TGTGCCAGCAGCTTGGGGCTCGGAACCGGGGAGCTGTTTTTT
CASSLGLGTGELFF
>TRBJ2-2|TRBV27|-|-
TGTGCCAGCAGACCAACGGGCGGGATGACGTCGGGCACCGGGGAGCTGTTTTTT
CASRPTGGMTSGTGELFF
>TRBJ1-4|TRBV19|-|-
TGTGCCGCCGGTGTGTTGAGAGGAAAACTGTTTTTT
CAAGVLRGKLFF
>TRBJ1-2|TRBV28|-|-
TGTGCCAGCAGTCCAATCGTAATCTATGGCTACACCTTC
CASSPIVIYGYTF
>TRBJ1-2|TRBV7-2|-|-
TGTGCCAGCAGCTTAGCGCCCGGGATCAACTATGGCTACACCTTC
CASSLAPGINYGYTF
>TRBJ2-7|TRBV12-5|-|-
TGTGCTAGTGGTCCGAGCTCCTACGAGCAGTACTTC
CASGPSSYEQYF
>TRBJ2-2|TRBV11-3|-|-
TGTGCCAGCAGCTTCACGCCCGGGGAGCTGTTTTTT
CASSFTPGELFF
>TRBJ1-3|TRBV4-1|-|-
TGCGCCAGCAGCCAAGAGGGAAACACCATATATTTT
CASSQEGNTIYF
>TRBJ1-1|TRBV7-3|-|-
TGTGCCAGCAGCTTAACAGATCGTAGTCAAGCTTTCTTT
CASSLTDRSQAFF
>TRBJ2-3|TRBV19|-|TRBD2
TGTGCCAGTGCAGGACTAGCGGAAGATACGCAGTATTTT
CASAGLAEDTQYF
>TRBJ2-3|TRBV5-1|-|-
TGCGCCAGCAGCTTGGGCGGTACGCAGTATTTT
CASSLGGTQYF
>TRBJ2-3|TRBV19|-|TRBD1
TGTGCCAGTAGTACCGACAGGGGCACAGATACGCAGTATTTT
CASSTDRGTDTQYF
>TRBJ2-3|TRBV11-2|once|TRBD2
TGTGCCAGCAGCTTACGTCTAGCGGGAGCGGGAGATACGCAGTATTTT
CASSLRLAGAGDTQYF
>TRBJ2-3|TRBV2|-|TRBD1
TGTGCCAGCAGCACCGGACAGGGGCCTTACACAGATACGCAGTATTTT
CASSTGQGPYTDTQYF
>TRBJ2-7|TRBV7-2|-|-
TGTGCCAGCAGCTTGGACGGGAGCTCCTACGAGCAGTACTTC
CASSLDGSSYEQYF
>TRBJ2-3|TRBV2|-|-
TGTGCCAGTTCTGCTTATGGGACCTGGGCAGATACGCAGTATTTT
CASSAYGTWADTQYF
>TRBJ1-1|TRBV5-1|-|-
TGCGCCAGCAGCTTTATGGGTGGGGCTGAAGCTTTCTTT
CASSFMGGAEAFF
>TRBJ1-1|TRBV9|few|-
TGTGCCAGCAGCCCCCCGCCCTACACTGAAGCTTTCTTT
CASSPPPYTEAFF
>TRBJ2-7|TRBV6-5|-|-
TGTGCCAGCAGTACCCGGGACGCCCGTGGGCAGTACTTC
CASSTRDARGQYF
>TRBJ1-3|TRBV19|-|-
TGTGCCAGTAGTTCGACAGGAGGGAGCTCTGGAAACACCATATATTTT
CASSSTGGSSGNTIYF
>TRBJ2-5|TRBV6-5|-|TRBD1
TGTGCCAGCGGACAGGGGAGGGAGACCCAGTACTTC
CASGQGRETQYF
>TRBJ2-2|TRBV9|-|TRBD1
TGTGCCAGCAGCACAGGACAGGGGAGAACCGGGGAGCTGTTTTTT
CASSTGQGRTGELFF
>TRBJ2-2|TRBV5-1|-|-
TGCGCCAGCAGCTTGGTTCTAGACGCCCAGAACACCGGGGAGCTGTTTTTT
CASSLVLDAQNTGELFF
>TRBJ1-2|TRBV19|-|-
TGTGCCAGTCGTACGGGAGGAGGGGATAACTATGGCTACACCTTC
CASRTGGGDNYGYTF
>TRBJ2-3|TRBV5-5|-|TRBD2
TGTGCCAGCACCTCGGGGGGGGGCACAGATACGCAGTATTTT
CASTSGGGTDTQYF
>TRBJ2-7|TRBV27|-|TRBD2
TGTGCCAGCAGTTTATCATCACTAGCGGGAAGCTCCTACGAGCAGTACTTC
CASSLSSLAGSSYEQYF
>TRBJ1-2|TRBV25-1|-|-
TGTGCCAGTTCCAGGGGATACTATGGCTACACCTTC
CASSRGYYGYTF